This is a list of T cell receptor beta chains from one sample in a study of vaccination effects on CD4 cells after COVID-19. No antigen has been identified for these receptors. The data were produced by immunoSEQ multiplex PCR, yet TCRdb's version contains in-frame clones alone and is incomplete. The table has 65,000 or so clones, more than 70% seen once. The sample was CD4+ T cells from PBMCs cultured with HCoV-NL63 spike peptides, taken before COVID-19 vaccination. These receptors all stem from a human donor who received a COVID-19 vaccine. CDR3s leave out the opening cysteine and the closing phenylalanine or tryptophan. D genes are given only for firm matches.

NA	TRBV2	ASEASPNSPLH
NA	TRBV18	ASSLFGPELF
NA	TRBV6-5	ASSYLRAGNTEAF
NA	TRBV10-3	AISGGLNSGNTIY
NA	TRBV24-1	ATRTGHANTGELF
NA	TRBV5-1	ASREQTNTGELF
NA	TRBV2	ASSLLLPDRTQETQY
NA	TRBV5-6	ASSLVGTRKGYT
TRBD1	TRBV19	ASSIGGDRGNQPQH
NA	TRBV30	AWKGVDYGYT
NA	TRBV19	ASSRDGNYGYT
NA	TRBV30	AWYPGRRNTGELF
TRBD1	TRBV5-6	ASSPQGPGNTIY
TRBD2	TRBV7-3	ASSKRGGASTGELF
TRBD1	TRBV14	ASSNPDRGRWETQY
NA	TRBV5-1	ASSLGGQSIYPPDTQY
TRBD1	TRBV29-1	SVPKTGNGYT
NA	TRBV6-6	ASSITPPGSNQPQH
TRBD1	TRBV5-1	ASSIGGQQIREQF
NA	TRBV19	ASTPTLIISDTQY
NA	TRBV5-5	ASSVDPGWPQH
NA	TRBV7-9	ASTGDAGKNLYGYT
NA	TRBV5-8	ASSLAQIGETQY
TRBD2	TRBV7-9	ASSLAKGLAGVETQY
TRBD2	TRBV4-1	ASSQDTSGGADTQY
NA	TRBV3-1/TRBV3-2	ASSQGAGEGPF
NA	TRBV18	ASSPGVYNEQF
NA	TRBV10-1	ASRGSSGGELF
NA	TRBV9	ASGPGQLMNTEAF
TRBD2	TRBV18	ASSLQRDVPSTDTQY
TRBD2	TRBV7-9	ASDGLAGTSTDTQY
TRBD1	TRBV6-4	ASSDRTGGDTEAF
NA	TRBV6-5	ASSLRLQGGEKLF
NA	TRBV30	AFSRVGYGYT
NA	TRBV21-1	ASSNVGQQETQY
TRBD1	TRBV6-5	ASTRTGQPQH
NA	TRBV23-1	ASSQSTAQGTDTQY
NA	TRBV27	ASSFNSNQPQH
TRBD1	TRBV6-5	ASRGQANEKLF